The 8 T cell receptor beta chains below come from one sample, sequenced in a study of T cell responses to AZD1222 COVID-19 vaccine. The data were produced by immunoSEQ multiplex PCR, yet TCRdb's version contains in-frame clones alone and is incomplete. The sample lists about 140,000 clones, 85% to 90% occurring once. Sequenced here: peripheral blood, sampled on day 0 of AZD1222 vaccination. These receptor sequences come from an adult in good health.

This chain links TRBV5-4 with TRBJ1-1, with D possibly TRBD1 on 5 matching bases. CDR3 length equals 17 residues. The V end lost 2 bases, the J end lost 1 base, and 18 bases lay between the germline ends. Per the germline V gene, CDR1 is SGHNT and CDR2 is YYREEE (reference sequence). The CDR3 here is CASSFQTETVTNTEAFF. Here the CDR3 DNA reads TGTGCCAGCAGCTTCCAGACAGAAACAGTTACGAACACTGAAGCTTTCTTT.

V gene TRBV3-1 (or the pseudogene TRBV3-2) combines with J gene TRBJ2-3, with 7 bases identical to TRBD2. The V gene end was trimmed by 4 bases and the J gene end by 10 bases; junction bases not matched to a gene: 8. The CDR3 spans 13 residues. Germline-derived CDR1 and CDR2 are LGHDT and YNNKEL (reference sequence). The CDR3 DNA reads TGTGCCAGCAGCCCCCGGGCGGGAGTGGCGCAGTATTTT. The encoded protein is CASSPRAGVAQYF.

This clone was detected only once. The chain links TRBV2 to TRBJ2-7; D remains unclear. CDR3 length equals 11 residues. The germline V and J ends were trimmed by 10 bases and 0 bases, with 7 bases remaining between them. Germline CDR1 SNHLY, CDR2 FYNNEI. The DNA for the CDR3 is TGTGCCACGTCTAACTCCTACGAGCAGTACTTC. This translates into CATSNSYEQYF.

This chain uses TRBV7-3 with TRBJ2-1; perhaps TRBD1 as D (5 bases). Trimming removed 5 bases from V and 4 bases from J, with 18 bases in between. The CDR3 sequence is 16 residues long. In germline, CDR1 is SGHTA, CDR2 FQGTGA. CDR3 in DNA: TGTGCCAGCAGCGGCGAAACCGACAGACCTTACAATGAGCAGTTCTTC. Protein sequence: CASSGETDRPYNEQFF.

This chain connects TRBV30 to TRBJ2-2; D remains unclear. Germline V gene lookup returns CDR1 GTSNPN and CDR2 SVGIG (reference sequence). The V end was cut by 0 bases, the J end by 5 bases, with 7 bases between. The CDR3 loop spans 13 amino acids. In nucleotides, the CDR3 is TGTGCCTGGAGTGTTGGGTCTACCGGGGAGCTGTTTTTT. This gives the protein CAWSVGSTGELFF.

The rearrangement links TRBV9 to TRBJ2-3, with D possibly called TRBD1 or TRBD2 (6 bases each). Deletions cut 3 bases from V and 0 bases from J, with 11 bases between. The CDR3 contains 15 residues. Germline assignment: CDR1 SGDLS and CDR2 YYNGEE. CDR3 in DNA: TGTGCCAGCAGCGGCCCGGGGGCGAGCACAGATACGCAGTATTTT. Residues: CASSGPGASTDTQYF.

The chain has TRBV19 and TRBJ2-2, with D unresolved. CDR3 length: 13 amino acids. V was pared by 3 bases and J by 7 bases, with 9 bases between. Germline V lookup: CDR1 LNHDA, CDR2 SQIVND (reference sequence). The CDR3 sequence: CASSIQGYGELFF. Written as DNA, the CDR3 is TGTGCCAGTAGTATCCAAGGGTACGGGGAGCTGTTTTTT.

The chain combines TRBV19 with TRBJ2-1; the D gene is possibly TRBD2 (7 bases). CDR3 length equals 17 residues. V was pared by 5 bases and J by 0 bases, with 17 bases between. Germline V lookup: CDR1 LNHDA, CDR2 SQIVND (reference sequence). The CDR3 region is CASSPWGGYSSYNEQFF. DNA for the CDR3: TGTGCCAGTAGTCCCTGGGGGGGCTACAGCTCCTACAATGAGCAGTTCTTC. Full variable domain (rest looked up from reference TRBV19 and TRBJ2-1): DGGITQSPKYLFRKEGQNVTLSCEQNLNHDAMYWYRQDPGQGLRLIYYSQIVNDFQKGDIAEGYSVSREKKESFPLTVTSAQKNPTAFYLCASSPWGGYSSYNEQFFGPGTRLTVL.